Described below is a single TCR beta chain sequence and its context. The antigen is undetermined. The method was immunoSEQ multiplex PCR; TCRdb's version includes in-frame clones alone and lacks a portion of them. The table records about 66,000 clones, roughly 87% of them present only once. This record comes from a study of OX40 agonist ivuxolimab in advanced cancers. Findings of the study overall: Low normalized T-cell clonal expansion also characterized some of the nonresponders. Circulating CD4+ and CD8+ T cells showed clonal expansion by week 6 at 0.1 to 3.0 mg/kg.

Patients with autoimmune history or systemic immunosuppression were excluded. There are 15 residues in the CDR3. With 3 bases removed from V and 0 bases from J, the gap between germline ends came to 8 bases. CDR1 KGHSH and CDR2 LQKENI come from the germline V gene. The TCR originated in an adult with an advanced solid tumor such as melanoma, head and neck, liver or kidney cancer. This rearrangement joins TRBV18 to TRBJ1-4; D gene unclear. The sample was CD4+ or CD8+ T cells sorted from blood, taken in a trial of the OX40 agonist ivuxolimab. CDR3 amino acids: CASSPQFATNEKLFF. The CDR3 DNA follows: TGTGCCAGCTCACCTCAATTTGCAACTAATGAAAAACTGTTTTTT.